The sequence of this T cell receptor beta chain was determined in a study of CD8+ T cells in alopecia areata. Trimming removed 8 bases from V and 5 bases from J, with 9 bases in between. Germline-derived CDR1 and CDR2 are MGHDK and SYGVNS. The CDR3 loop spans 11 amino acids. CD4+ and CD8+ T cells were sorted from PBMCs. RNA extraction and reverse transcription yielded cDNA as sequencing template. The assay was immunoSEQ multiplex PCR, and TCRdb's table has in-frame clones only and misses some. Of around 200,000 clones in the sample, 63% are singletons; the top ten hold over 1.5%. J is TRBJ1-1 and V is TRBV25-1; D not certain. The clonotype originates from a human donor with alopecia areata. Sequencing used CD4+ T cells sorted from blood, obtained at week 0. The CDR3 spells CASRWETEAFF. The CDR3, as DNA: TGTGCCAGCCGTTGGGAGACTGAAGCTTTCTTT.